Listed below are T cell receptor beta chains from one sample, sequenced in a study of cytomegalovirus exposure and HLA in healthy donors. Sequencing used immunoSEQ multiplex PCR; TCRdb keeps in-frame clones, though not all of them. The sample has roughly 170,000 clones, almost 85% seen once; the top ten hold approximately 0.98%. Sequencing input: PBMCs. These receptors were collected from a young man in good health and CMV-seronegative. CDR3s include the opening cysteine and the closing phenylalanine or tryptophan. The order of the fields is CDR3 length, V gene, D gene, J gene, clone size, CDR3 protein, CDR3 DNA. The D gene is left open where the match is weak. Clone size is shown for a subset of rows, as once, few, many or a class of expanded clone.

CDR3 length: 14
V gene: TRBV5-4
D gene: NA
J gene: TRBJ2-1
clone size: NA
CDR3 protein: CASSPIADYNEQFF
CDR3 DNA: TGTGCCAGCAGCCCCATAGCGGATTACAATGAGCAGTTCTTC

CDR3 length: 16
V gene: TRBV6-5
D gene: NA
J gene: TRBJ2-5
clone size: once
CDR3 protein: CASSYGQSGGQETQYF
CDR3 DNA: TGTGCCAGCAGTTACGGCCAGTCTGGAGGGCAAGAGACCCAGTACTTC

CDR3 length: 15
V gene: TRBV6-1
D gene: NA
J gene: TRBJ1-5
clone size: NA
CDR3 protein: CASSVGRGTNQPQHF
CDR3 DNA: TGTGCCAGCAGTGTCGGGAGGGGGACAAATCAGCCCCAGCATTTT

CDR3 length: 16
V gene: TRBV5-4
D gene: TRBD2
J gene: TRBJ2-2
clone size: NA
CDR3 protein: CASSSGLAGNTGELFF
CDR3 DNA: TGTGCCAGCAGCTCGGGGCTAGCGGGAAACACCGGGGAGCTGTTTTTT

CDR3 length: 15
V gene: TRBV12-5
D gene: TRBD2
J gene: TRBJ2-3
clone size: NA
CDR3 protein: CASGQGLGQADTQYF
CDR3 DNA: TGTGCTAGTGGTCAGGGACTAGGGCAGGCAGATACGCAGTATTTT

CDR3 length: 14
V gene: TRBV6-6
D gene: TRBD1
J gene: TRBJ1-5
clone size: NA
CDR3 protein: CASSRDSGNQPQHF
CDR3 DNA: TGTGCCAGCAGCAGGGACAGTGGGAATCAGCCCCAGCATTTT

CDR3 length: 14
V gene: TRBV10-2
D gene: NA
J gene: TRBJ2-7
clone size: once
CDR3 protein: CASSESRGTYEQYF
CDR3 DNA: TGCGCCAGCAGTGAGTCGCGGGGAACCTACGAGCAGTACTTC

CDR3 length: 15
V gene: TRBV10-3
D gene: NA
J gene: TRBJ2-3
clone size: NA
CDR3 protein: CAISTQGLGTDTQYF
CDR3 DNA: TGTGCCATCAGCACCCAGGGATTGGGCACAGATACGCAGTATTTT

CDR3 length: 13
V gene: TRBV19
D gene: TRBD1
J gene: TRBJ2-7
clone size: few
CDR3 protein: CASSMGQSGNRYF
CDR3 DNA: TGTGCCAGTAGTATGGGACAGTCGGGTAATCGGTACTTC

CDR3 length: 13
V gene: TRBV6-5
D gene: NA
J gene: TRBJ1-1
clone size: NA
CDR3 protein: CASSFRGRTEAFF
CDR3 DNA: TGTGCCAGCAGTTTTCGGGGGAGGACTGAAGCTTTCTTT

CDR3 length: 14
V gene: TRBV30
D gene: NA
J gene: TRBJ2-1
clone size: NA
CDR3 protein: CALTRGWARDEQFF
CDR3 DNA: TGTGCCTTAACTCGGGGTTGGGCTAGGGATGAGCAGTTCTTC

CDR3 length: 15
V gene: TRBV29-1
D gene: NA
J gene: TRBJ2-1
clone size: NA
CDR3 protein: CSVEVPSSADNEQFF
CDR3 DNA: TGCAGCGTTGAAGTCCCTTCCTCAGCGGACAATGAGCAGTTCTTC

CDR3 length: 15
V gene: TRBV7-9
D gene: NA
J gene: TRBJ1-1
clone size: NA
CDR3 protein: CASSLARGQNTEAFF
CDR3 DNA: TGTGCCAGCAGCTTAGCTCGGGGACAGAACACTGAAGCTTTCTTT

CDR3 length: 14
V gene: TRBV9
D gene: NA
J gene: TRBJ2-2
clone size: few
CDR3 protein: CASRGTSNTGELFF
CDR3 DNA: TGTGCCAGCCGGGGGACGTCGAACACCGGGGAGCTGTTTTTT

CDR3 length: 16
V gene: TRBV6-1
D gene: NA
J gene: TRBJ1-1
clone size: once
CDR3 protein: CASSEFNRIMNTEAFF
CDR3 DNA: TGTGCCAGCAGTGAATTTAACAGAATCATGAACACTGAAGCTTTCTTT

CDR3 length: 15
V gene: TRBV6-1
D gene: NA
J gene: TRBJ1-5
clone size: NA
CDR3 protein: CASSIWDIGFQPQHF
CDR3 DNA: TGTGCCAGCAGTATTTGGGACATAGGGTTTCAGCCCCAGCATTTT

CDR3 length: 11
V gene: TRBV29-1
D gene: NA
J gene: TRBJ1-1
clone size: NA
CDR3 protein: CSAPGITEAFF
CDR3 DNA: TGCAGCGCGCCAGGGATCACTGAAGCTTTCTTT

CDR3 length: 15
V gene: TRBV2
D gene: NA
J gene: TRBJ1-1
clone size: NA
CDR3 protein: CASSDWQDMNTEAFF
CDR3 DNA: TGTGCCAGCAGTGATTGGCAGGACATGAACACTGAAGCTTTCTTT

CDR3 length: 16
V gene: TRBV5-1
D gene: NA
J gene: TRBJ2-7
clone size: once
CDR3 protein: CASSLAPATEGREQYF
CDR3 DNA: TGCGCCAGCAGCTTGGCACCGGCGACAGAAGGCCGCGAGCAGTACTTC

CDR3 length: 15
V gene: TRBV9
D gene: NA
J gene: TRBJ2-7
clone size: NA
CDR3 protein: CASSVEAGYIYEQYF
CDR3 DNA: TGTGCCAGCAGCGTAGAGGCAGGGTACATCTACGAGCAGTACTTC

CDR3 length: 14
V gene: TRBV6-6
D gene: TRBD1
J gene: TRBJ2-3
clone size: NA
CDR3 protein: CASSDRGRTDTQYF
CDR3 DNA: TGTGCCAGCAGCGACAGGGGGCGAACAGATACGCAGTATTTT

CDR3 length: 14
V gene: TRBV11-3
D gene: NA
J gene: TRBJ2-7
clone size: NA
CDR3 protein: CASSPRVEPYEQYF
CDR3 DNA: TGTGCCAGCAGCCCGCGCGTAGAACCCTACGAGCAGTACTTC

CDR3 length: 15
V gene: TRBV19
D gene: TRBD1
J gene: TRBJ2-7
clone size: NA
CDR3 protein: CASSSGTGWTYEQYF
CDR3 DNA: TGTGCCAGTAGTTCAGGGACAGGGTGGACCTACGAGCAGTACTTC

CDR3 length: 14
V gene: TRBV28
D gene: NA
J gene: TRBJ1-5
clone size: NA
CDR3 protein: CASIQGGGNQPQHF
CDR3 DNA: TGTGCCAGCATCCAGGGAGGGGGCAATCAGCCCCAGCATTTT

CDR3 length: 18
V gene: TRBV5-4
D gene: TRBD1
J gene: TRBJ1-3
clone size: few
CDR3 protein: CASSAGTAFNSGGNTIYF
CDR3 DNA: TGTGCCAGCAGTGCGGGGACAGCCTTTAATTCAGGTGGAAACACCATATATTTT

CDR3 length: 16
V gene: TRBV7-6
D gene: NA
J gene: TRBJ2-7
clone size: NA
CDR3 protein: CASSLALEGLVDEQYF
CDR3 DNA: TGTGCCAGCAGCTTAGCGCTAGAAGGTTTGGTAGACGAGCAGTACTTC

CDR3 length: 15
V gene: TRBV27
D gene: TRBD1
J gene: TRBJ2-2
clone size: NA
CDR3 protein: CASSIGQGNTGELFF
CDR3 DNA: TGTGCCAGCAGTATAGGACAGGGGAACACCGGGGAGCTGTTTTTT

CDR3 length: 12
V gene: TRBV5-1
D gene: NA
J gene: TRBJ2-7
clone size: few
CDR3 protein: CASSPQGPEQYF
CDR3 DNA: TGCGCCAGCAGCCCCCAGGGTCCCGAGCAGTACTTC

CDR3 length: 14
V gene: TRBV6-6
D gene: NA
J gene: TRBJ2-1
clone size: NA
CDR3 protein: CASHRGFPNNEQFF
CDR3 DNA: TGTGCCAGCCACCGGGGATTTCCGAACAATGAGCAGTTCTTC

CDR3 length: 13
V gene: TRBV7-9
D gene: NA
J gene: TRBJ1-2
clone size: NA
CDR3 protein: CASSLSGVEDYTF
CDR3 DNA: TGTGCCAGCAGCTTATCAGGGGTGGAGGACTACACCTTC

CDR3 length: 17
V gene: TRBV5-1
D gene: TRBD1
J gene: TRBJ1-6
clone size: NA
CDR3 protein: CASSWGQGDSYNSPLHF
CDR3 DNA: TGCGCCAGCAGCTGGGGACAGGGCGACTCCTATAATTCACCCCTCCACTTT

CDR3 length: 15
V gene: TRBV10-3
D gene: TRBD2
J gene: TRBJ2-1
clone size: NA
CDR3 protein: CAIREAGGPIDEQFF
CDR3 DNA: TGTGCCATCAGGGAAGCGGGGGGGCCTATCGATGAGCAGTTCTTC

CDR3 length: 14
V gene: TRBV7-2
D gene: NA
J gene: TRBJ2-3
clone size: NA
CDR3 protein: CASSPQIGADTQYF
CDR3 DNA: TGTGCCAGCAGCCCCCAAATCGGGGCAGATACGCAGTATTTT

CDR3 length: 16
V gene: TRBV11-2
D gene: TRBD2
J gene: TRBJ2-7
clone size: once
CDR3 protein: CASSSSLAGGSYEQYF
CDR3 DNA: TGTGCCAGCAGCTCCTCTCTAGCGGGAGGGTCCTACGAGCAGTACTTC

CDR3 length: 15
V gene: TRBV28
D gene: TRBD2
J gene: TRBJ2-7
clone size: NA
CDR3 protein: CASSLPSGATYEQYF
CDR3 DNA: TGTGCCAGCAGTTTACCTAGCGGGGCAACCTACGAGCAGTACTTC

CDR3 length: 16
V gene: TRBV18
D gene: NA
J gene: TRBJ2-3
clone size: once
CDR3 protein: CASSSLGGRGTDTQYF
CDR3 DNA: TGTGCCAGCTCATCCCTTGGCGGGCGGGGCACAGATACGCAGTATTTT

CDR3 length: 18
V gene: TRBV7-8
D gene: TRBD2
J gene: TRBJ2-1
clone size: NA
CDR3 protein: CASSLGPGLAGRYNEQFF
CDR3 DNA: TGTGCCAGCAGCTTAGGACCAGGACTAGCGGGGCGTTACAATGAGCAGTTCTTC

CDR3 length: 12
V gene: TRBV29-1
D gene: NA
J gene: TRBJ2-5
clone size: NA
CDR3 protein: CSVVPPEETQYF
CDR3 DNA: TGCAGCGTTGTCCCTCCGGAAGAGACCCAGTACTTC

CDR3 length: 19
V gene: TRBV19
D gene: TRBD2
J gene: TRBJ2-2
clone size: NA
CDR3 protein: CASSIRGGFRSEGTGELFF
CDR3 DNA: TGTGCCAGTAGTATAAGGGGAGGGTTCAGATCGGAGGGCACCGGGGAGCTGTTTTTT